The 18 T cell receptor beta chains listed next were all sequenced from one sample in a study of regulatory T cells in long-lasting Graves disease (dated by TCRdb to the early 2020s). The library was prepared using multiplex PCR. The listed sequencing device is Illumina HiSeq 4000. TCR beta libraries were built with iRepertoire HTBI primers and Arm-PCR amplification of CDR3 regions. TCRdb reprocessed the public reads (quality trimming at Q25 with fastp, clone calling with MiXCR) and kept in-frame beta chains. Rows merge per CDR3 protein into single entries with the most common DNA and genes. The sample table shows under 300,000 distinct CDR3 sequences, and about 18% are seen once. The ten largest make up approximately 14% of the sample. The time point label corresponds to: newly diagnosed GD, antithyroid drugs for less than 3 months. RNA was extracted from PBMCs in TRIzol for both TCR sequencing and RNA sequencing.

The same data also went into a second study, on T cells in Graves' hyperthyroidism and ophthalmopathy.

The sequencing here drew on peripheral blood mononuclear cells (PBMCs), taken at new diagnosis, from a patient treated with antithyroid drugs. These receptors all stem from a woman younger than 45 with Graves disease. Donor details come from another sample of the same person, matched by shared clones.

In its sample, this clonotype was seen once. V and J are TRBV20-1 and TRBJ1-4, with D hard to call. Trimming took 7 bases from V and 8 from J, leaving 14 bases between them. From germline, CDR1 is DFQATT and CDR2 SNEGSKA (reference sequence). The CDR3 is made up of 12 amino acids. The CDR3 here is CSVERSDEKLFF. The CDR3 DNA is TGCAGTGTTGAGAGGTCGGACGAAAAACTGTTTTTT.

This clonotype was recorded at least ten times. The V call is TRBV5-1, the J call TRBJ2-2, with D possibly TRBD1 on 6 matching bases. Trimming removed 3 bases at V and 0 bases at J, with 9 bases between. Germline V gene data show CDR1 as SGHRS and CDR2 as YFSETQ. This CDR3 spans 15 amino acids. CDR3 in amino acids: CASSSGQTNTGELFF. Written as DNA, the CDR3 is TGCGCCAGCAGCTCGGGACAAACGAACACCGGGGAGCTGTTTTTT.

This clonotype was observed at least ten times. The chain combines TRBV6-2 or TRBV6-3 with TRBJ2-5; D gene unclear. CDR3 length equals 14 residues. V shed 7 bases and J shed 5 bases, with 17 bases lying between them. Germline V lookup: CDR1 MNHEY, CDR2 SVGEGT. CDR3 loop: CASTSPNAAETQYF. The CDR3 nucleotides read TGTGCCAGCACCTCACCCAACGCGGCCGAGACCCAGTACTTC.

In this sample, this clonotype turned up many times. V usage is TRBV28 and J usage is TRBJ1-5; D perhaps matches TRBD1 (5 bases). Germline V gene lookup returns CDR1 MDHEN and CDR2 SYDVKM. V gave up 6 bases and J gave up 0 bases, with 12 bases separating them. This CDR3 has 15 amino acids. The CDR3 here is CASRSDTTSNQPQHF. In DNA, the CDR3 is TGTGCCAGCAGGTCGGACACTACTAGCAATCAGCCCCAGCATTTT.

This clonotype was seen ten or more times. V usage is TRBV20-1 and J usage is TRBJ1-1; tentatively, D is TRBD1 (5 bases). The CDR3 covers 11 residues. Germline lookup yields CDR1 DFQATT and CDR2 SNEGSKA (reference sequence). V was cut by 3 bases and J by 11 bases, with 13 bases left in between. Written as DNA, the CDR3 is TGCAGTGCTAGGGGGGACCTCCCTGCTTTCTTT. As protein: CSARGDLPAFF.

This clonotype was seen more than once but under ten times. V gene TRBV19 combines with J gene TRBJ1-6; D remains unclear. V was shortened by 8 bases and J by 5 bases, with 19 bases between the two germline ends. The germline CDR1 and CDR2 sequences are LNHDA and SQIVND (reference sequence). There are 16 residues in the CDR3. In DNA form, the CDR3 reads TGTGCCAGTGAAAGTAAAGGATGGCCTAATAATTCACCCCTCCACTTT. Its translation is CASESKGWPNNSPLHF. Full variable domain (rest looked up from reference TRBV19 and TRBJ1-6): DGGITQSPKYLFRKEGQNVTLSCEQNLNHDAMYWYRQDPGQGLRLIYYSQIVNDFQKGDIAEGYSVSREKKESFPLTVTSAQKNPTAFYLCASESKGWPNNSPLHFGNGTRLTVT.

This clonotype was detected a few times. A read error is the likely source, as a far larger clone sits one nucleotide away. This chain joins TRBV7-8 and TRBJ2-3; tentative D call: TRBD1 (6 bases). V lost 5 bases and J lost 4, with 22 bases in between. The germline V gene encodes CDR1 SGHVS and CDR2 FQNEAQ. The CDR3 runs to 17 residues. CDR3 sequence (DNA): TGTGCCAGCAGCAAAGGCAGGTCCCTAGCAGGGGCAGATACGCAGTATTTT. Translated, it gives CASSKGRSLAGADTQYF.

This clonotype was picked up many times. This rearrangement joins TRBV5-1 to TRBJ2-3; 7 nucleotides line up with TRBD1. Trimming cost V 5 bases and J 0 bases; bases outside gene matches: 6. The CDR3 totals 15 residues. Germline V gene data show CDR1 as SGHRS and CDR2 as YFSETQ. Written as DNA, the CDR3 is TGCGCCAGCAGTCCCGGGACAGTCAGCACAGATACGCAGTATTTT. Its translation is CASSPGTVSTDTQYF.

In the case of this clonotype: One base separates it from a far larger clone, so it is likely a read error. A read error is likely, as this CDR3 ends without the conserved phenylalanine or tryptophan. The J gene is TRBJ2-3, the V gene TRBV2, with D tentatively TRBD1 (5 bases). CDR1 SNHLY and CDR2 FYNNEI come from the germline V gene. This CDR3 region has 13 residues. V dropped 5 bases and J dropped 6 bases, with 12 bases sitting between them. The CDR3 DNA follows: TGTGCCAGCAGTCCCAGGGCCGGGGATACGCAGTATCTT. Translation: CASSPRAGDTQYL.

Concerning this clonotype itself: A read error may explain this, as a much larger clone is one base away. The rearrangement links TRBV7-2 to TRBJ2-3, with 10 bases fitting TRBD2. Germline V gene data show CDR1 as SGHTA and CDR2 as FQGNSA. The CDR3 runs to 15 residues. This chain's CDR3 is CASSPSGGDTDTRYF. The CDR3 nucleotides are TGTGCCAGCTCACCCAGCGGGGGGGACACAGATACGCGGTATTTT.

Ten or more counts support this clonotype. The CDR3 here is CASSSLSGEGVEAFF. DNA of the CDR3: TGTGCCAGCTCATCGTTATCAGGGGAAGGGGTTGAAGCTTTCTTT. V usage is TRBV18 and J usage is TRBJ1-1; the D gene is possibly TRBD1 (6 bases). Trimming stripped 5 bases from V and 7 bases from J, with 20 bases between. The CDR3 runs to 15 residues. Germline CDR1 reads KGHSH; CDR2 reads LQKENI. The whole variable domain, remainder taken from reference TRBV18 and TRBJ1-1, is NAGVMQNPRHLVRRRGQEARLRCSPMKGHSHVYWYRQLPEEGLKFMVYLQKENIIDESGMPKERFSAEFPKEGPSILRIQQVVRGDSAAYFCASSSLSGEGVEAFFGQGTRLTVV.

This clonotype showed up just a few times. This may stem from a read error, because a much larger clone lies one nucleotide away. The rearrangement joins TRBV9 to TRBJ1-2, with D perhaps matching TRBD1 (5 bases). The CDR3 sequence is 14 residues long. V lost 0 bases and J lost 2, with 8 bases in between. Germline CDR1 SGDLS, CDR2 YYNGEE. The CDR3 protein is CASSVGGGNYGYTF. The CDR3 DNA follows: TGTGCCAGCAGCGTAGGCGGGGGGAACTATGGCTACACCTTC.

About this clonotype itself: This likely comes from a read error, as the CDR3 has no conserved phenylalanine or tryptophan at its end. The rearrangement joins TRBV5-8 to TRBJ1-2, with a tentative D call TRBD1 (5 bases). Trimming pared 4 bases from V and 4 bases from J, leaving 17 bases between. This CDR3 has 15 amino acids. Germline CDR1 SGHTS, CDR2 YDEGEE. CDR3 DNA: TGTGCCAGCAGCCATGGGAAGGGGCCTGGCTATGGCTACACCTTA. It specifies CASSHGKGPGYGYTL.

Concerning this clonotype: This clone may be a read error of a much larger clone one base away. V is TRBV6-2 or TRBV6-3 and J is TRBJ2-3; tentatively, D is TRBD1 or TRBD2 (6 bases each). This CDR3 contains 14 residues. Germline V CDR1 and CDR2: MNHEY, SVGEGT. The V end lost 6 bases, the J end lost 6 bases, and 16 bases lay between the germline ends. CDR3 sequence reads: CASRVTGAVDTQYF. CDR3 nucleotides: TGTGCCAGCAGAGTTACGGGGGCGGTGGATACGCAGTATTTT.

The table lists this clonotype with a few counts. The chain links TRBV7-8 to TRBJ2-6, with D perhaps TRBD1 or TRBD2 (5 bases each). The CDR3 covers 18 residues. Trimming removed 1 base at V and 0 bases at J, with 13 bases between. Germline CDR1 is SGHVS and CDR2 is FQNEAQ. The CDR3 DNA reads TGTGCCAGCAGCTTAGTCGGGACGGACTTCTCTGGGGCCAACGTCCTGACTTTC. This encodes CASSLVGTDFSGANVLTF.

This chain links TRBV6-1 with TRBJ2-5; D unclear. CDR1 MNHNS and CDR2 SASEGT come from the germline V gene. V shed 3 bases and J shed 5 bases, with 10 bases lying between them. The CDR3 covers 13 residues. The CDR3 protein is CASSDGPRETQYF. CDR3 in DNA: TGTGCCAGCAGTGACGGCCCGAGGGAGACCCAGTACTTC.

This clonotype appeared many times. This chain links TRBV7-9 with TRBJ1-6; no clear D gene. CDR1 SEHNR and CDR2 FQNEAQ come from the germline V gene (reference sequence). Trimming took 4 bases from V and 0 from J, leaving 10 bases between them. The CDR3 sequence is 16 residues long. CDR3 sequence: CASSSILSSYNSPLHF. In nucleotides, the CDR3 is TGTGCCAGCAGCTCCATCTTGAGCTCCTATAATTCACCCCTCCACTTT. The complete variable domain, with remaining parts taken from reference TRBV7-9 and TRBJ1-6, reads DTGVSQNPRHKITKRGQNVTFRCDPISEHNRLYWYRQTLGQGPEFLTYFQNEAQLEKSRLLSDRFSAERPKGSFSTLEIQRTEQGDSAMYLCASSSILSSYNSPLHFGNGTRLTVT.

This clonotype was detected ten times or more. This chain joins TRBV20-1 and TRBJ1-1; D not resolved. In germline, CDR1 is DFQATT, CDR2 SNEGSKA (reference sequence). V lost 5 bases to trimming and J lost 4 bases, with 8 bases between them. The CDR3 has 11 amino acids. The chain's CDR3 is CSAPGSTEAFF. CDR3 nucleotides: TGCAGTGCTCCCGGGAGCACTGAAGCTTTCTTT.